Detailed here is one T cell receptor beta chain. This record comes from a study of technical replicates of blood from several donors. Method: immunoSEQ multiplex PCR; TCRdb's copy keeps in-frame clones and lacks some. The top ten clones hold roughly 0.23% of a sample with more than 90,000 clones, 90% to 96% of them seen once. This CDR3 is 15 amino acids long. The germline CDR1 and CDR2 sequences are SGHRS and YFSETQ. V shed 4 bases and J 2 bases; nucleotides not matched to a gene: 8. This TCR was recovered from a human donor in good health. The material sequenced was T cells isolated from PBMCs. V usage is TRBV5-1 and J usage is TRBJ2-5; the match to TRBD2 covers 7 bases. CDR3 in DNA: TGCGCCAGCAGCACGGTAGTCGGGGGGCAAGAGACCCAGTACTTC. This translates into CASSTVVGGQETQYF.